Listed here is a single T cell receptor (beta chain). As yet, its antigen is unknown. PCR employed 60 Vbeta and 13 Jbeta primers. Only in-frame clones appear in the TCRdb table, and some are missing; sequencing was by immunoSEQ multiplex PCR. The table has about 130,000 clones, approximately 80% seen once. The germline gives CDR1 GTSNPN, CDR2 SVGIG (reference sequence). Trimming removed 2 bases from V and 1 base from J; junction bases left unmatched: 12. The CDR3 runs 18 residues. The data derive from a study of cytomegalovirus exposure and HLA in healthy donors. The overall study: HLA-typed donors contributed some 85 million unique TCRs, which were held in an early data release.

General study results and limits: Owing to their indistinguishability, certain V segments, notably TRBV6-2 and TRBV6-3, were excluded. Analyses of presence/absence relied on an assumption of roughly uniform sequencing depth across donors.

These donors counted as nominally healthy when sampled, but unrecorded immune exposures were likely. This chain connects TRBV30 to TRBJ1-5; 9 positions agree with TRBD1. The clonotype comes from a woman aged 35 to 49 in good health and CMV-seropositive. Sequencing was carried out using PBMCs. CDR3 sequence: CAWSSGTGFSVSNQPQHF. As DNA, the CDR3 is TGTGCCTGGAGTTCTGGGACAGGGTTTTCGGTAAGCAATCAGCCCCAGCATTTT.